This T cell receptor beta chain was captured by sequencing in a study of T cells in localized non-small cell lung cancer. Broader study findings: Adjacent lung exhibited a median of approximately 50 among the 100 most abundant tumor clones. Density of T cells in blood, when higher, went with longer overall survival. Tumor samples were not multi-region, leaving intratumor heterogeneity unexcluded.

Per germline, CDR1 MNHGY and CDR2 SAAAGT. V lost 5 bases and J 6 bases, leaving 16 bases between the germline ends. The CDR3 totals 14 residues. The assay was immunoSEQ multiplex PCR, and TCRdb's table has in-frame clones only and misses some. The table shows 350 to 450 clones, with about 25% occurring only once. This clone came up a few times. Its antigen is not known. Sequences were derived from lung tumor tissue, sampled before any cancer treatment. The TCR comes from a man aged 40 to 75 with stage III squamous cell lung carcinoma. The V and J genes are TRBV6-8 and TRBJ1-1; D may be TRBD1 (6 bases). The chain's CDR3 is CASSRGAGQAEAFF. CDR3 bases: TGTGCCAGCAGTAGGGGGGCTGGACAAGCTGAAGCTTTCTTT.